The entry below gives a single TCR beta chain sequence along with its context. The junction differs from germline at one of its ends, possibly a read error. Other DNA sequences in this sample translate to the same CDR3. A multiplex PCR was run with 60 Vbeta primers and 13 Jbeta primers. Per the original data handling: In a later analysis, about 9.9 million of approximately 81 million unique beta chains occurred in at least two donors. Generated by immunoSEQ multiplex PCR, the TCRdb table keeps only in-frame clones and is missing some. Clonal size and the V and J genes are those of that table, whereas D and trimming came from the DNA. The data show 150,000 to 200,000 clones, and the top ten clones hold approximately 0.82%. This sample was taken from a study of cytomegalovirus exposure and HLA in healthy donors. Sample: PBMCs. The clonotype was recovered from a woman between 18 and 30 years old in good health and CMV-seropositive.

For the CDR3, the DNA is TGTGCCAGCAGCCTTGAGCCGGGACAGGGGATACCTGAGGCTTTCTTT. This gives the protein CASSLEPGQGIPEAFF. The chain is built from TRBV5-6 and TRBJ1-1, with 10 bases identical to TRBD1. The CDR3 sequence is 16 residues long. Germline loops: CDR1 SGHDT, CDR2 YYEEEE.